This T cell receptor beta chain was obtained from a study of blood T cell repertoires in COVID-19. This CDR3 comprises 11 residues. The germline gives CDR1 SGHVS, CDR2 FQNEAQ. The V gene lost 5 bases and the J gene lost 11 bases, with 12 bases spanning the gap. Clones were read by immunoSEQ multiplex PCR, and TCRdb kept only the in-frame ones, dropping some. This sample has approximately 28,000 clones; roughly 90% occur once, and the top ten carry approximately 3%. The sequenced sample was peripheral blood. The genes are TRBV7-8 and TRBJ1-1, with D uncertain. This clonotype was sampled from a human donor in a cohort sampled during active COVID-19. The CDR3 DNA reads TGTGCCAGCAGCCCCCAGGCGGGGGCTTTCTTT. This encodes CASSPQAGAFF.